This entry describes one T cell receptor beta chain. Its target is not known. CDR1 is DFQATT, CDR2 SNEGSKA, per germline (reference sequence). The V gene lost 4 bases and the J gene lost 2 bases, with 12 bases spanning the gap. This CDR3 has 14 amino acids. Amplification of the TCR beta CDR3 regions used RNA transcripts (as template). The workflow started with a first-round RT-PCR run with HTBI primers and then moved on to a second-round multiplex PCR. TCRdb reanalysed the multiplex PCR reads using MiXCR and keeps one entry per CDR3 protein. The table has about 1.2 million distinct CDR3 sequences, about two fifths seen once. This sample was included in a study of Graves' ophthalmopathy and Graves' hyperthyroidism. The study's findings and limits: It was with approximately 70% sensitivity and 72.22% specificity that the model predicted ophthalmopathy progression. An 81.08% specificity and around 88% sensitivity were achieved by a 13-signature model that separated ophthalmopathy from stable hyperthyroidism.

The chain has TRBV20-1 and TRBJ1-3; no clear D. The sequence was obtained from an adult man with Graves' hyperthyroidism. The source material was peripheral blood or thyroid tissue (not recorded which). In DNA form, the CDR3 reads TGCAGTGCTACTAGCAAGGGTGCTGGAAACACCATATATTTT. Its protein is CSATSKGAGNTIYF.